This entry features one T cell receptor (beta chain) sequence. Its target is unknown. Naive CD4+ T cells were purified with Tregs depleted by CD25. After constant-region reverse-primer amplification, full-length variable regions underwent semi-nested PCR with Nested Universal Primer A. TCRdb re-derived calls from the 5' RACE reads in MiXCR, one entry per CDR3 protein. Among under 5,500 distinct CDR3 sequences listed, about three quarters were seen once. Study-wide points: Tumor-infiltrating Treg TCR alpha and beta sequences overlapped most with tumor naive CD4+ T cells, then blood naive. Tumor memory CD4+ T cell TCR gene usage was found to cluster with blood and lymph node memory CD4+ cells and with lymph node naive CD4+ cells.

The CDR3 is 13 residues long. V lost 0 bases to trimming and J lost 7 bases, with 12 bases between them. Germline loops: CDR1 DFQATT, CDR2 SNEGSKA (reference sequence). The sequenced sample consisted of naive CD4+ T cells sorted from blood. Sample subset: naive CD4+ T cells, CD4+CD45RA+CD25-. This TCR was sampled from a female donor with breast cancer. The chain couples TRBV20-1 to TRBJ1-1; D uncertain. CDR3 sequence: CSARDGILGEAFF. The DNA for the CDR3 is TGCAGTGCTAGAGATGGGATCTTGGGTGAAGCTTTCTTT.